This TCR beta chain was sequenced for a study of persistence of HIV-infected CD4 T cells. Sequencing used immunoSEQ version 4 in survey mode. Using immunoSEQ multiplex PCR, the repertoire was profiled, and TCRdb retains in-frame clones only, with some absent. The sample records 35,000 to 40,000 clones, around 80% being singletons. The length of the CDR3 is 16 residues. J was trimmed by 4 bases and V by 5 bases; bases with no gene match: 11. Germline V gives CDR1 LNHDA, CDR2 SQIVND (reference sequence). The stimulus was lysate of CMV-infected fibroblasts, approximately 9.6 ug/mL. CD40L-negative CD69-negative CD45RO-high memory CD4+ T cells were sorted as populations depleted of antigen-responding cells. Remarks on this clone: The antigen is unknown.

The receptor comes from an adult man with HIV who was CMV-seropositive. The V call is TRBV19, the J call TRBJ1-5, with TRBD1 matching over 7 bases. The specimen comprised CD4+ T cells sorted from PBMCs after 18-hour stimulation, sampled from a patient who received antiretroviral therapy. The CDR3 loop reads CASSPRQGGNNQPQHF. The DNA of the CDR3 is TGTGCCAGTAGTCCCCGGCAGGGGGGTAATAATCAGCCCCAGCATTTT.